The TCR beta chain described here comes from a study of Graves' ophthalmopathy and Graves' hyperthyroidism. Study as a whole: Peripheral blood was collected at initial diagnosis, before any treatment. Study-level results: Most expanded clonotypes in thyroid above 0.001 frequency also showed up in blood. As the model predicted ophthalmopathy progression, it achieved a sensitivity of just over 70% and a specificity of around 76%.

Amplification from RNA transcripts yielded the TCR beta CDR3 regions. Second-round multiplex PCR came after first-round RT-PCR with HTBI primers. TCRdb processed the multiplex PCR reads anew with MiXCR; each CDR3 protein has one entry. Of about 640,000 distinct CDR3 sequences listed, about 38% are singletons. This CDR3 has 12 residues. CDR1 and CDR2 from the germline V gene are GTSNPN and SVGIG (reference sequence). V dropped 7 bases and J dropped 2; count of bases not matched to a gene: 4. A note on this clonotype: The antigen is unknown.

This chain links TRBV30 with TRBJ1-2; 7 nucleotides match TRBD1. The sample taken for sequencing was peripheral blood. The TCR comes from an adult man with Graves' ophthalmopathy. CDR3 region: CASPGQNYGYTF. The CDR3 DNA reads as TGTGCCTCGCCGGGACAGAACTATGGCTACACCTTC.